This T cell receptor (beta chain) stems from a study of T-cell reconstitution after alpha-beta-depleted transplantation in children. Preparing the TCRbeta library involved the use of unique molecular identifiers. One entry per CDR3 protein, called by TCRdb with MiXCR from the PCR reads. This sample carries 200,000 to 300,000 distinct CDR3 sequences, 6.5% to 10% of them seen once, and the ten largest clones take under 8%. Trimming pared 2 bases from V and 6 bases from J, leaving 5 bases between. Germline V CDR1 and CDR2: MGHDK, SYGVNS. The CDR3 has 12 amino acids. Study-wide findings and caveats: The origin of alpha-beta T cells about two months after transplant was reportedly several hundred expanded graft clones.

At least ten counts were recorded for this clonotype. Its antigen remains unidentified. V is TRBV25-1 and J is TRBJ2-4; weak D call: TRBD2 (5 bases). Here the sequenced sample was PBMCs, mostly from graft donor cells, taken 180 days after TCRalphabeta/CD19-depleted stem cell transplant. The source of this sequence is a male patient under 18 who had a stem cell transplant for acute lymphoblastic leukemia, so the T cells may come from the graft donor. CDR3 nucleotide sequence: TGTGCCAGCAGTGAAGGAGGAAACATTCAGTACTTC. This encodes CASSEGGNIQYF. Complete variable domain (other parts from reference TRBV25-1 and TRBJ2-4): EADIYQTPRYLVIGTGKKITLECSQTMGHDKMYWYQQDPGMELHLIHYSYGVNSTEKGDLSSESTVSRIRTEHFPLTLESARPSHTSQYLCASSEGGNIQYFGAGTRLSVL.